This TCR beta chain is drawn from a study of early T cells in non-severe SARS-CoV-2 infection. About the study: Sequencing was performed on bulk RNA from unsorted whole blood, leaving chains unpaired.

Germline CDR1 is SQVTM and CDR2 is ANQGSEA. The V and J ends lost 4 bases and 5 bases respectively, with 8 bases between them. CDR3 size: 11 residues. Points on this clonotype: Its antigen is undetermined.

Individual cDNA molecules received unique molecular identifiers. TCRdb passed the 5' RACE reads through MiXCR, listing each CDR3 protein once. The repertoire holds tens of thousands of distinct CDR3 sequences, with 14% as singletons. General study points: Database matching using VDJdb favored anti-spike CD8 responses, with private and CD4 specificities left missing.

The clonotype originates from an adult who was a healthcare worker with PCR-confirmed SARS-CoV-2 infection or an uninfected control (not recorded which). Sequenced: whole blood. The V gene is TRBV29-1, the J gene TRBJ2-5, with a tentative D call TRBD1 (5 bases). Here the CDR3 reads CSVVGPETQYF. The DNA of the CDR3 is TGCAGCGTTGTGGGGCCGGAGACCCAGTACTTC.